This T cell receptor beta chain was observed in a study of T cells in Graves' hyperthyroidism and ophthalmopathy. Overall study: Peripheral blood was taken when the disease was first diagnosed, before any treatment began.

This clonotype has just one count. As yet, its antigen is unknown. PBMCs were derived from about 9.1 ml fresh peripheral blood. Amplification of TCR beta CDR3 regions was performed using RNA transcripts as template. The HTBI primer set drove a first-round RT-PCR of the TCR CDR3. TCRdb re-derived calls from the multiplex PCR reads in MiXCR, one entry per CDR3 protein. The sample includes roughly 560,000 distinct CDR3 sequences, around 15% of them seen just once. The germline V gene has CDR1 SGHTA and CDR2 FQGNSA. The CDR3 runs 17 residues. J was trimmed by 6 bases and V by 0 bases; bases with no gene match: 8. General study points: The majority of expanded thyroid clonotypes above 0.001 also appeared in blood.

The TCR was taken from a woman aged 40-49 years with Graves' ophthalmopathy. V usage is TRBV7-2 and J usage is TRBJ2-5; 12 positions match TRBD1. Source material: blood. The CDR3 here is CASSLAPGTGGRKTQYF. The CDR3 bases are TGTGCCAGCAGCTTAGCCCCAGGGACAGGGGGCAGGAAGACCCAGTACTTC.